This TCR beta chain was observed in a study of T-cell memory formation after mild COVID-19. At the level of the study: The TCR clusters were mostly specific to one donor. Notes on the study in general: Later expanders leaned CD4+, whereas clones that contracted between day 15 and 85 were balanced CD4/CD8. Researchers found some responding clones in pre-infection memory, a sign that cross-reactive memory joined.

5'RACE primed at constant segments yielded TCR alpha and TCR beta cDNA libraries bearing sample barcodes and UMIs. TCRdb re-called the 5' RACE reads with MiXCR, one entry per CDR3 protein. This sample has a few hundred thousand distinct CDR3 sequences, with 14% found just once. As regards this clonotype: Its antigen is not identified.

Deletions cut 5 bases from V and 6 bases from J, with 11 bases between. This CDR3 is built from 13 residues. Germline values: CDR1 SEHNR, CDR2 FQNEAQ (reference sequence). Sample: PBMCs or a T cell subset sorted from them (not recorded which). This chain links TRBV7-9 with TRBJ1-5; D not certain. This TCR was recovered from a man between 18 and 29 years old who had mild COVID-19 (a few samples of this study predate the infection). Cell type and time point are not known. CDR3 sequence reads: CASSPSSSQPQHF. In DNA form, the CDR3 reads TGTGCCAGCAGCCCATCTTCCAGTCAGCCCCAGCATTTT.